This T cell receptor beta chain was sequenced for a study of human T cells and chemical hapten exposure. Study conclusions and caveats: Given that the donors had alopecia, their immune response may differ from that seen in healthy people.

Time point given: patch test 2, 6 weeks after DPC sensitization. The treatment here: therapeutic diphenylcyclopropenone sensitization with weekly scalp DPC. V lost 3 bases, J lost 3 bases, and 11 bases lay in between. Germline CDR1 MNHEY, CDR2 SMNVEV (reference sequence). The CDR3 spans 15 residues. One entry per CDR3 protein results from TCRdb running MiXCR on the RACE reads. Of approximately 90,000 distinct CDR3 sequences in the sample, about 11% are singletons; the top ten hold 2.2%. Ten or more counts support this clonotype. The antigen is not known. Source: whole blood, taken in connection with sensitization to the hapten diphenylcyclopropenone (DPC). The receptor's source is a man aged 40-49 years with alopecia areata. Some clones in this sample may be carry-over from other donors' samples. The chain uses TRBV27 and TRBJ1-4; no firm D call. The CDR3 bases are TGTGCCAGCAGTTTTATGGGCAGCCCTAATGAAAAACTGTTTTTT. Its translation is CASSFMGSPNEKLFF.